Sequencing of this T cell receptor beta chain was carried out in a study of T-cell memory formation after mild COVID-19. The overall study: TCR clusters showed largely donor specificity.

This clonotype was seen a few times. The antigen remains undetermined. General observations from the study: Day 15 to 85 contracting clones showed balanced CD4/CD8; later expanders leaned CD4+. Largely, contracting CD4+ clones fell within CM and EM, and contracting CD8+ clones within EMRA.

Each CDR3 protein gets one entry after TCRdb re-called the 5' RACE reads with MiXCR. Of roughly 100,000 distinct CDR3 sequences in the sample, approximately 17% were seen once. CDR1 and CDR2 (germline): SNHLY, FYNNEI. CDR3 length: 15 residues. The chain employs TRBV2 and TRBJ2-7; 13 nucleotides align to TRBD2. The sequence came from an adult woman who had mild COVID-19 (a few samples of this study predate the infection). Cell type and time point are not known. What was sequenced was PBMCs or a T cell subset sorted from them (not recorded which). The CDR3 here is CALGTSGARTYEQYF. The CDR3, as DNA: TGTGCACTTGGGACTAGCGGGGCTAGAACCTACGAGCAGTACTTC.